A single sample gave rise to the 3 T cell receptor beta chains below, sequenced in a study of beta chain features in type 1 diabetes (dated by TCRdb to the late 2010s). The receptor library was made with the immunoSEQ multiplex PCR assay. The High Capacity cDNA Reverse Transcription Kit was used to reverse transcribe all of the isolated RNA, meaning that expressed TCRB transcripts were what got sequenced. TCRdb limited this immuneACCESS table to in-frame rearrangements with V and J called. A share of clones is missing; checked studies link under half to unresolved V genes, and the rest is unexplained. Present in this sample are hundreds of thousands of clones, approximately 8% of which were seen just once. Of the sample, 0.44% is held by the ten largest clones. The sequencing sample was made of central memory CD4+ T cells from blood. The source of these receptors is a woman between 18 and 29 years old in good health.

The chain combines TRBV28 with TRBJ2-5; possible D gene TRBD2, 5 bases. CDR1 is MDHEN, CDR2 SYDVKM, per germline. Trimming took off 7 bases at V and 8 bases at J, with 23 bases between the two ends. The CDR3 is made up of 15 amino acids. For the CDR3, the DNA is TGTGCCAGCACCCTCGGCGGAGGACCGCCGGGAACCCAGTACTTC. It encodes CASTLGGGPPGTQYF.

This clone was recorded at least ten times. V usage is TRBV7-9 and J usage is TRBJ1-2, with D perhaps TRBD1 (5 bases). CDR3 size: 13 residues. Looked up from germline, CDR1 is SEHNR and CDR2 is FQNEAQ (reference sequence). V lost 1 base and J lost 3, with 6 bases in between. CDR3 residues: CASSLGQHYGYTF. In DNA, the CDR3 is TGTGCCAGCAGCTTAGGACAGCACTATGGCTACACCTTC. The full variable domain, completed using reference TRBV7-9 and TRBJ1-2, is DTGVSQNPRHKITKRGQNVTFRCDPISEHNRLYWYRQTLGQGPEFLTYFQNEAQLEKSRLLSDRFSAERPKGSFSTLEIQRTEQGDSAMYLCASSLGQHYGYTFGSGTRLTVV.

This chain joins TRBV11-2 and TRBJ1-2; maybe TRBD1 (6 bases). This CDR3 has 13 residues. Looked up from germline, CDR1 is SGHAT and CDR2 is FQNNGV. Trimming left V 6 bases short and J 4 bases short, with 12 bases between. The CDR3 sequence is CASSQGTVYGYTF. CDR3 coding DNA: TGTGCCAGCAGTCAGGGGACGGTCTATGGCTACACCTTC.